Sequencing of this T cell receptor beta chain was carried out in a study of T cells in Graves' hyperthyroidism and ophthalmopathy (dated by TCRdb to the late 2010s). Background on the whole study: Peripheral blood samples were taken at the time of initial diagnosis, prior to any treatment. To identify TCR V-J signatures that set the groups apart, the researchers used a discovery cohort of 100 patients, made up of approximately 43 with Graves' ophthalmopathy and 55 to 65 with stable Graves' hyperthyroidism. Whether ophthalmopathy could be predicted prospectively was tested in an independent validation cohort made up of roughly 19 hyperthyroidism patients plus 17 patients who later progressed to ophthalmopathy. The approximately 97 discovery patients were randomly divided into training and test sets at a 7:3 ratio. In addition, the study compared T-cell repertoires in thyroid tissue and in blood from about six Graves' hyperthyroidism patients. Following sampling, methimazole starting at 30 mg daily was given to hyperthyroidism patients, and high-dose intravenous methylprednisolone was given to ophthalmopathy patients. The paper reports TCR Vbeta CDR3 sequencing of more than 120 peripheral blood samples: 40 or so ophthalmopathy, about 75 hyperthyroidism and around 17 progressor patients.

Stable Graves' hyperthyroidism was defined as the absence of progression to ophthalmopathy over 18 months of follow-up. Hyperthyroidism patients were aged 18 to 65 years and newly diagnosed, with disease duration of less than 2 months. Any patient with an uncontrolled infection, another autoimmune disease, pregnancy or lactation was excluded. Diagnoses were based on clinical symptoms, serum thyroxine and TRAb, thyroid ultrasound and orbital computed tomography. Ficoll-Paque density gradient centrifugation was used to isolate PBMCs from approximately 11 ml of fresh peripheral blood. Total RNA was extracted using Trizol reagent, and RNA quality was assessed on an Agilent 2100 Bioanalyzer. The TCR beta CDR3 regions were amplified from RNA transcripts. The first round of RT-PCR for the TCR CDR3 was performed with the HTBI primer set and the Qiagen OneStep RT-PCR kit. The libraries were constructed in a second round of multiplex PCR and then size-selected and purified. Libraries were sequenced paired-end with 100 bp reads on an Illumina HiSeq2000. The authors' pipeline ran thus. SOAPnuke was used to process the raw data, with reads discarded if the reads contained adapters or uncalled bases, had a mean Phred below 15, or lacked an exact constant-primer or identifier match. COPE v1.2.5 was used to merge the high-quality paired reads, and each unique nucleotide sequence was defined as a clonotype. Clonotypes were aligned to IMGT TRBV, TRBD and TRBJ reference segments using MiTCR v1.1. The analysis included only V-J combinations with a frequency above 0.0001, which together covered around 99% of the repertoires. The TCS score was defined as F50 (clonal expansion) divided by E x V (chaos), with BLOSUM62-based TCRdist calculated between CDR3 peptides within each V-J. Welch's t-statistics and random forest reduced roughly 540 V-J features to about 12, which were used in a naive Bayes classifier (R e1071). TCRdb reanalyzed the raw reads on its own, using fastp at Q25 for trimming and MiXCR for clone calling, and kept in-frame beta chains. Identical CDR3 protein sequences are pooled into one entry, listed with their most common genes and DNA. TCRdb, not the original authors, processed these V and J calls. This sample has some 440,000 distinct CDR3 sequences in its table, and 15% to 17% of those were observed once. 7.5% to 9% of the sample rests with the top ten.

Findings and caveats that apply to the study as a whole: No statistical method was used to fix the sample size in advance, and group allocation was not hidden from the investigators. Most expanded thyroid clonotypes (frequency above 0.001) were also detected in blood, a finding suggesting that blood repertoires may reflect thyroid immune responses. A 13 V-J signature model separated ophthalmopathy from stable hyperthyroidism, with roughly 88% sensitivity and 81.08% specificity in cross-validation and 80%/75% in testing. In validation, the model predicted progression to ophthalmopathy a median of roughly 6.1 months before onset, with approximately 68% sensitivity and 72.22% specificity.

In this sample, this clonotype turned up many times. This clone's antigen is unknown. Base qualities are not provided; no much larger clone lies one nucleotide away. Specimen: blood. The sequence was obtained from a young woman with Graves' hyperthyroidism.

The sequence in DNA is TGTGCCAGCAGCTTGGTGGTGACAGACACAGATACGCAGTATTTT. This translates into CASSLVVTDTDTQYF. The V gene is TRBV5-8 and the J gene is TRBJ2-3; possibly the D gene is TRBD1, per 5 matching bases. CDR1 SGHTS and CDR2 YDEGEE are derived from the germline V gene. V and J lose 0 bases and 2 bases, and a span of 10 bases separates them. Counted from cysteine to phenylalanine, this CDR3 has 15 amino acids. Only CDR3 DNA is held: 45 bases, read in frame from base 1.